This TCR beta chain comes out of a study of identical twins. TCRdb used MiXCR to reprocess the 5' RACE reads, holding one entry per CDR3 protein. The table includes roughly 1,500,000 distinct CDR3 sequences, around 29% detected once. Findings of the study overall: Sequences that were beta out-of-frame showed weaker excess twin sharing.

With V trimmed by 3 bases and J by 5 bases, 5 bases remained unmatched. CDR1 is DFQATT and CDR2 is SNEGSKA in the germline V gene (reference sequence). This CDR3 is built from 13 residues. In the case of this clonotype: The target antigen is unknown.

The sequence was obtained from a newborn girl in good health. The chain joins TRBV20-1 to TRBJ2-3, with 7 bases aligning to TRBD2. Sequencing was done on a sample of cord blood. CDR3 protein: CSASFGRIDTQYF. The CDR3 DNA reads as TGCAGTGCTAGTTTCGGGAGGATAGATACGCAGTATTTT.